This is a list of T cell receptor beta chains from one sample in a study of shared clonotypes between healthy human individuals. This table comes from immunoSEQ multiplex PCR, and its TCRdb copy is limited to in-frame clones, with some not included. This repertoire shows about 1 million clones, about 75% found once; its top ten account for about 1.5%. The sample was memory CD4+ T cells sorted from blood. Receptor source: a man younger than 35 in good health. CDR3s include the opening cysteine and the closing phenylalanine or tryptophan. Each record gives: V gene, J gene, D gene, clone size, CDR3 protein, CDR3 DNA. D genes are given only for firm matches. Only some rows state a clone size, as once, few, many or a class for expanded clones.

TRBV15	TRBJ2-7	.	.	CATSSIFGPLYEQYF	TGTGCCACCAGCAGCATCTTTGGCCCACTCTACGAGCAGTACTTC
TRBV19	TRBJ1-5	TRBD1	once	CASRGSTGSGSNQPQHF	TGTGCCAGTAGGGGCTCGACAGGGTCGGGGAGCAATCAGCCCCAGCATTTT
TRBV5-1	TRBJ2-3	TRBD2	.	CASSLGTSGATDTQYF	TGCGCCAGCAGCCTGGGGACTAGCGGGGCGACAGATACGCAGTATTTT
TRBV18	TRBJ2-7	.	.	CASSPASREQYF	TGTGCCAGCTCACCGGCTTCTCGCGAGCAGTACTTC
TRBV7-2	TRBJ2-3	.	.	CASSVILGVASTDTQYF	TGTGCCAGCAGCGTCATCCTTGGCGTTGCTAGCACAGATACGCAGTATTTT
TRBV27	TRBJ2-1	TRBD2	once	CASSYRDSSGGASEQFF	TGTGCCAGCAGTTACAGGGACTCTAGCGGGGGGGCTAGTGAGCAGTTCTTC
TRBV5-5	TRBJ1-5	.	few	CASSLRSTSNQPQHF	TGTGCCAGCAGCCTCCGGTCCACTAGCAATCAGCCCCAGCATTTT
TRBV7-2	TRBJ2-2	.	.	CASSLILPGELFF	TGTGCCAGCAGCTTAATTTTACCCGGGGAGCTGTTTTTT
TRBV2	TRBJ1-2	TRBD1	few	CASSTQGVDNYGYTF	TGTGCCAGCAGCACACAGGGGGTAGATAACTATGGCTACACCTTC
TRBV9	TRBJ2-7	TRBD2	.	CASSVASGSYEQYF	TGTGCCAGCAGCGTAGCTAGCGGCTCCTACGAGCAGTACTTC
TRBV10-3	TRBJ1-2	.	few	CAISEGRAGGYTF	TGTGCCATCAGTGAGGGCAGGGCAGGAGGCTACACCTTC
TRBV30	TRBJ2-7	.	.	CAWSYSGTQAYEQYF	TGTGCCTGGAGCTACTCCGGGACTCAGGCCTACGAGCAGTACTTC
TRBV27	TRBJ2-7	.	once	CASSKRRWYEQYF	TGTGCCAGCAGCAAACGACGCTGGTACGAGCAGTACTTC
TRBV18	TRBJ2-5	.	.	CASSSGWDETQYF	TGTGCCAGCTCCTCGGGGTGGGACGAGACCCAGTACTTC
TRBV4-1	TRBJ2-5	.	.	CASSQEIWGRETQYF	TGCGCCAGCAGCCAAGAGATCTGGGGCCGCGAGACCCAGTACTTC
TRBV7-2	TRBJ2-7	.	few	CASSLQGLPGYEQYF	TGTGCCAGCAGCTTACAAGGGCTTCCGGGGTACGAGCAGTACTTC
TRBV5-1	TRBJ2-5	.	.	CASSLRPEAETQYF	TGCGCCAGCAGCTTGCGGCCGGAGGCAGAGACCCAGTACTTC
TRBV5-1	TRBJ1-6	TRBD1	.	CASSLPGGNSPLHF	TGCGCCAGCAGCTTACCAGGGGGAAATTCACCCCTCCACTTT
TRBV4-1	TRBJ2-1	.	.	CASRFEGLYNEQFF	TGCGCCAGCCGTTTCGAGGGGCTCTACAATGAGCAGTTCTTC
TRBV6-6	TRBJ2-5	.	.	CASSHEGGHSNF	TGTGCCAGCAGTCACGAGGGGGGACACTCGAACTTC
TRBV18	TRBJ2-6	.	.	CASSPPSGGAGANVLTF	TGTGCCAGCTCACCACCATCGGGGGGCGCAGGGGCCAACGTCCTGACTTTC
TRBV5-4	TRBJ2-3	.	.	CASSLRQVTDTQYF	TGTGCCAGCAGCTTGAGGCAGGTCACAGATACGCAGTATTTT
TRBV6-1	TRBJ1-2	.	few	CASSEAAGVSGYTF	TGTGCCAGCAGTGAAGCGGCAGGGGTTAGTGGCTACACCTTC
TRBV11-2	TRBJ1-6	.	.	CASSLNFSPLHF	TGTGCCAGCAGTCTTAACTTTTCACCCCTCCACTTT
TRBV18	TRBJ2-2	.	once	CASSPYLGADQTGELFF	TGTGCCAGCTCACCCTACCTCGGAGCGGACCAAACCGGGGAGCTGTTTTTT
TRBV7-8	TRBJ1-2	.	.	CASSGVGGTGGYTF	TGTGCCAGCAGTGGAGTGGGGGGAACGGGTGGCTACACCTTC
TRBV2	TRBJ2-3	.	once	CASSERRWTDTQYF	TGTGCCAGCAGTGAACGGCGGTGGACAGATACGCAGTATTTT
TRBV7-4	TRBJ1-6	TRBD1	.	CASSPGQSNSPLHF	TGTGCCAGCAGTCCGGGACAGTCGAATTCACCCCTCCACTTT
TRBV6-4	TRBJ1-3	.	.	CASSDRRIQNTIYF	TGTGCCAGCAGTGACAGGCGGATCCAAAACACCATATATTTT
TRBV2	TRBJ2-1	.	few	CASARGIFMGEQFF	TGTGCCAGCGCTAGGGGTATCTTCATGGGTGAGCAGTTCTTC
TRBV9	TRBJ1-1	.	.	CASSLGRDTEAFF	TGTGCCAGCAGTCTGGGACGGGACACTGAAGCTTTCTTT
TRBV9	TRBJ2-3	.	.	CASSVGLRQRSTDTQYF	TGTGCCAGCAGCGTCGGGCTAAGGCAGCGGAGCACAGATACGCAGTATTTT
TRBV2	TRBJ1-1	TRBD1	.	CASSEVRGFNTEAFF	TGTGCCAGCAGTGAGGTCAGGGGGTTTAACACTGAAGCTTTCTTT
TRBV2	TRBJ2-4	.	.	CASSGGKNIQYF	TGTGCCAGCAGTGGCGGCAAAAACATTCAGTACTTC
TRBV11-3	TRBJ2-2	TRBD1	.	CASSRQGSNTGELFF	TGTGCCAGCAGCCGACAGGGGTCCAACACCGGGGAGCTGTTTTTT
TRBV4-2	TRBJ2-7	.	once	CASSKGGGGYSYEQYF	TGTGCCAGCAGCAAGGGTGGCGGGGGCTACTCCTACGAGCAGTACTTC
TRBV9	TRBJ2-5	.	.	CASSVAPTKETQYF	TGTGCCAGCAGCGTAGCTCCCACTAAAGAGACCCAGTACTTC
TRBV6-5	TRBJ1-4	TRBD1	.	CASRSQGAANEKLFF	TGTGCCAGCAGATCACAGGGGGCCGCGAATGAAAAACTGTTTTTT
TRBV11-2	TRBJ1-1	.	few	CASSVSYERTEAFF	TGTGCCAGCAGCGTGTCCTATGAACGGACTGAAGCTTTCTTT
TRBV6-1	TRBJ2-7	TRBD2	.	CASTPYLAGGYEQYF	TGTGCCAGCACCCCTTATCTAGCGGGGGGTTACGAGCAGTACTTC
TRBV20-1	TRBJ2-1	.	.	CSPQNHNEQFF	TGCAGTCCCCAAAACCACAATGAGCAGTTCTTC